These 16 T cell receptor beta chains share one sample of origin, sequenced in a study of T cell changes during pregnancy in multiple sclerosis. The repertoire was sequenced with immunoSEQ multiplex PCR; TCRdb's copy has only in-frame clones and lacks some. The repertoire has around 19,000 clones, about 88% of them found once; the top ten carry more than 6%. The starting material was CD8+ T cells from peripheral blood mononuclear cells, obtained in the third trimester of pregnancy. The receptors derive from a female donor in good health, enrolled as a control in a pregnancy study.

The gene calls are TRBV4-1 and TRBJ2-5, with TRBD1 as a possible D gene (5 bases). The length of the CDR3 is 14 residues. Germline CDR1 MGHRA, CDR2 YSYEKL. V lost 4 bases and J 1 base, leaving 10 bases between the germline ends. CDR3 nucleotide sequence: TGCGCCAGCAGCCCAGGGATTCGCCAAGAGACCCAGTACTTC. It codes for CASSPGIRQETQYF.

This sequence joins TRBV7-2 and TRBJ2-7, with 11 nucleotides matching TRBD2. J was trimmed by 2 bases and V by 1 base; bases with no gene match: 7. The CDR3 is 17 amino acids. CDR1 SGHTA and CDR2 FQGNSA come from the germline V gene. Here the CDR3 DNA reads TGTGCCAGCAGCTTAGAATGGCTAGCGGGAGGTGCCTACGAGCAGTACTTC. Its translation: CASSLEWLAGGAYEQYF.

The V call is TRBV23-1, the J call TRBJ2-7; unclear D gene. TRBV23-1 is sorted into the ORF group, with uncertain function. This CDR3 is built from 14 residues. Trimming removed 3 bases from V and 0 bases from J, with 9 bases in between. CDR3 bases: TGCGCCAGCAGTCAGTTCTTTCCCTCCTACGAGCAGTACTTC. Translated, it gives CASSQFFPSYEQYF.

CDR3 coding DNA: TGTGCCAGTAGGCGAACTAGCGGGGGGTACAATGAGCAGTTCTTC. This translates into CASRRTSGGYNEQFF. The V gene is TRBV19, the J gene TRBJ2-1; TRBD2 agrees at 12 bases. Looked up from germline, CDR1 is LNHDA and CDR2 is SQIVND (reference sequence). Trimming took 6 bases from V and 4 from J; bases not matched to a gene: 4. This CDR3 contains 15 residues.

This chain joins TRBV5-6 and TRBJ2-1, with 8 bases lining up with TRBD2. The germline V gene has CDR1 SGHDT and CDR2 YYEEEE. After removal of 0 bases from V and 3 bases from J, the junction contained 11 bases not matched to a gene. There are 18 residues in the CDR3. The CDR3 DNA sequence: TGTGCCAGCAGCTTGGCCCCTCCCGCGGGGGGACGCTACAATGAGCAGTTCTTC. Protein product: CASSLAPPAGGRYNEQFF.

The chain couples TRBV6-5 to TRBJ2-7; 9 bases align to TRBD1. Germline trimming cut 0 bases from V and 4 bases from J; bases unmatched to any gene: 4. The V gene's germline CDR1 is MNHEY and CDR2 SVGAGI. The CDR3 extends over 15 amino acids. The CDR3 region is CASSYSGGTGYEQYF. As DNA, the CDR3 is TGTGCCAGCAGTTACTCGGGGGGGACAGGGTACGAGCAGTACTTC.

The chain joins TRBV6-4 to TRBJ2-2, with 8 bases lining up with TRBD2. Trimming took 5 bases from V and 4 from J; bases not matched to a gene: 6. Germline CDR1 is MRHNA and CDR2 is SNTAGT. The CDR3 length is 15 residues. CDR3 protein: CASSPSGGGTGELFF. For the CDR3, the DNA is TGTGCCAGCAGTCCCTCGGGAGGGGGCACCGGGGAGCTGTTTTTT.

The chain uses TRBV28 and TRBJ2-5, with 9 positions matching TRBD1. J was trimmed by 3 bases and V by 3 bases; bases with no gene match: 8. CDR3 length: 16 amino acids. The germline gives CDR1 MDHEN, CDR2 SYDVKM. The CDR3 loop reads CASSLPGGQGKETQYF. Here the CDR3 DNA reads TGTGCCAGCAGTTTGCCCGGGGGACAGGGAAAAGAGACCCAGTACTTC.

The rearrangement links TRBV30 to TRBJ2-1, with 10 nucleotides matching TRBD1. CDR1 is GTSNPN, CDR2 SVGIG, per germline (reference sequence). This CDR3 contains 12 residues. The trim removed 8 bases at V and 8 bases at J, leaving 6 bases unmatched. CDR3 region: CARDRGTDEQFF. Written as DNA, the CDR3 is TGTGCCCGGGACAGGGGCACCGATGAGCAGTTCTTC. The complete variable domain, with remaining parts taken from reference TRBV30 and TRBJ2-1, reads SQTIHQWPATLVQPVGSPLSLECTVEGTSNPNLYWYRQAAGRGLQLLFYSVGIGQISSEVPQNLSASRPQDRQFILSSKKLLLSDSGFYLCARDRGTDEQFFGPGTRLTVL.

V usage is TRBV7-3 and J usage is TRBJ1-2; unclear D gene. Germline V gene lookup returns CDR1 SGHTA and CDR2 FQGTGA. V shed 5 bases and J shed 0 bases, with 10 bases lying between them. The CDR3 is 14 residues long. CDR3 amino acids: CASSPSPSNYGYTF. In DNA, the CDR3 is TGTGCCAGCAGCCCTTCCCCCTCTAACTATGGCTACACCTTC.

This chain links TRBV5-6 with TRBJ2-5; D is ambiguous. In germline, CDR1 is SGHDT, CDR2 YYEEEE. There are 12 residues in the CDR3. V was clipped by 6 bases and J by 3 bases, with 9 bases between them. CDR3 in amino acids: CASTYLEETQYF. As DNA, the CDR3 is TGTGCCAGCACATACTTGGAAGAGACCCAGTACTTC.

The chain employs TRBV10-3 and TRBJ2-1, with TRBD1 as a possible D gene (6 bases). The germline V and J ends were trimmed by 6 bases and 0 bases, with 15 bases remaining between them. Germline V gene lookup returns CDR1 ENHRY and CDR2 SYGVKD. The CDR3 sequence is 16 residues long. The CDR3 bases are TGTGCCATCAGCTTAAAAACAGGGAGCTCCTACAATGAGCAGTTCTTC. Encoded protein: CAISLKTGSSYNEQFF.

This chain uses TRBV6-1 with TRBJ2-1; 8 positions match TRBD2. CDR3 length: 15 amino acids. Trimming took 8 bases from V and 4 from J; bases not matched to a gene: 10. Per the germline V gene, CDR1 is MNHNS and CDR2 is SASEGT. DNA for the CDR3: TGTGCCAGCGAGACGACGGGGGGGATATACAATGAGCAGTTCTTC. Its translation: CASETTGGIYNEQFF.

The V and J genes are TRBV4-2 and TRBJ2-1; the match to TRBD2 covers 12 bases. The CDR3 loop spans 17 amino acids. J lost 7 bases, V lost 2 bases, and 9 bases had no gene match. The V gene's germline CDR1 is LGHNA and CDR2 YNFKEQ. The CDR3 loop reads CASSQSGGLAGSNEQFF. DNA for the CDR3: TGTGCCAGCAGCCAAAGTGGCGGACTAGCGGGAAGTAATGAGCAGTTCTTC.

The chain recombines TRBV4-1 with TRBJ1-6, with D tentatively TRBD1 (6 bases). V lost 1 base and J 7 bases, leaving 20 bases between the germline ends. The CDR3 consists of 18 residues. Germline CDR1 and CDR2: MGHRA and YSYEKL. The CDR3 loop is CASSQGPSRAGVNSPLHF. The DNA for the CDR3 is TGCGCCAGCAGCCAAGGGCCCTCAAGGGCAGGGGTAAATTCACCCCTCCACTTT.

The chain uses TRBV10-3 and TRBJ2-7, with 9 positions matching TRBD1. CDR1 and CDR2 (germline): ENHRY, SYGVKD. J gave up 3 bases and V 5 bases, and 5 bases lay outside the gene matches. The CDR3 extends over 14 amino acids. CDR3 sequence: CAISIRDRDYEQYF. Written as DNA, the CDR3 is TGTGCCATCAGTATACGGGACAGGGACTACGAGCAGTACTTC.